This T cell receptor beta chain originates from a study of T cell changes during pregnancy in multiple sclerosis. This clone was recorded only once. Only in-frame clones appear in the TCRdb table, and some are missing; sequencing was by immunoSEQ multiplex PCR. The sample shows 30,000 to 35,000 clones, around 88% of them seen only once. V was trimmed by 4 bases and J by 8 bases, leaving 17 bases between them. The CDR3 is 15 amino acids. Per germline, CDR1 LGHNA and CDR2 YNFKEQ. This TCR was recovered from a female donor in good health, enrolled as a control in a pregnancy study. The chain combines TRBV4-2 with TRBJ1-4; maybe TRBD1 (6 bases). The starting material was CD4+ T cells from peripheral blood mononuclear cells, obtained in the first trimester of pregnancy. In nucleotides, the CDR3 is TGTGCCAGCAGCCCCCTGGGGGGGGCAGAAGAAAAACTGTTTTTT. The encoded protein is CASSPLGGAEEKLFF.